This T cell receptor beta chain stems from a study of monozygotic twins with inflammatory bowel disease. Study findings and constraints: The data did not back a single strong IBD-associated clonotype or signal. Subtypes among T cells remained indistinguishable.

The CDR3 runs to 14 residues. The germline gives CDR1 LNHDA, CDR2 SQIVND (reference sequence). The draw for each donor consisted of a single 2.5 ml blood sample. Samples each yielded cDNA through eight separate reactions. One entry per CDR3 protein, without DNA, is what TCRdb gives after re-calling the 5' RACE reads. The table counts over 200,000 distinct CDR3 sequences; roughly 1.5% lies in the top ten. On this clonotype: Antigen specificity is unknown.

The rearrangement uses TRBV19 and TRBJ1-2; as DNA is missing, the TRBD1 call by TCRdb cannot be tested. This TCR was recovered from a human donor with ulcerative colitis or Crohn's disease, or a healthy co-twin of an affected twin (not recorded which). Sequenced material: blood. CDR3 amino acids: CASSPRQDFYGYTF.